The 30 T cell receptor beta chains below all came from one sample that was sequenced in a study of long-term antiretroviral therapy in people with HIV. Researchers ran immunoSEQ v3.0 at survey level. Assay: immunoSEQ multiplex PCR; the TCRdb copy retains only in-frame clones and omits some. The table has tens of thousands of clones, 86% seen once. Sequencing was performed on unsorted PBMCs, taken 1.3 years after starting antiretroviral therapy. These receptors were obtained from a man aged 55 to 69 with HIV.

The CDR3 region has the DNA TGTGCCAGCAGCTTGTCGGTCTCCCGGGCGGGTAATGAAAAACTGTTTTTT. It translates to CASSLSVSRAGNEKLFF. This chain links TRBV5-4 with TRBJ1-4; D gene unclear. The CDR3 loop spans 17 amino acids. Trimming took 1 base from V and 4 from J, leaving 17 bases between them. Germline V gene sequence: CDR1 SGHNT, CDR2 YYREEE (reference sequence).

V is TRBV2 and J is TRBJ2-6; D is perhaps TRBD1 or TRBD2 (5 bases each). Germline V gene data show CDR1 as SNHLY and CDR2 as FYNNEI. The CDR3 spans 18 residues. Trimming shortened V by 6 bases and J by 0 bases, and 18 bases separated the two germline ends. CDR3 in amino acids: CASSLVRGGFSGANVLTF. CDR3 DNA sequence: TGTGCCAGCAGCTTAGTGAGGGGTGGGTTCTCTGGGGCCAACGTCCTGACTTTC.

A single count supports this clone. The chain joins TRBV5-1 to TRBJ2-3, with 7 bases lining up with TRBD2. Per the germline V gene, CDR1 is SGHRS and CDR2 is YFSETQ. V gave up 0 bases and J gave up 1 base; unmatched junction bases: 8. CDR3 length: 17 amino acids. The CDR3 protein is CASSLAWAGVGTDTQYF. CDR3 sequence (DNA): TGCGCCAGCAGCTTGGCCTGGGCGGGAGTAGGCACAGATACGCAGTATTTT. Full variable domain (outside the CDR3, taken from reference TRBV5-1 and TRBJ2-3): KAGVTQTPRYLIKTRGQQVTLSCSPISGHRSVSWYQQTPGQGLQFLFEYFSETQRNKGNFPGRFSGRQFSNSRSEMNVSTLELGDSALYLCASSLAWAGVGTDTQYFGPGTRLTVL.

This CDR3 reads CASSLTRVGNNEQFF. As DNA, the CDR3 is TGTGCCAGCAGCTTAACCAGGGTGGGGAACAATGAGCAGTTCTTC. The rearrangement joins TRBV7-9 to TRBJ2-1; a possible D gene is TRBD1 (5 bases). Germline V gene sequence: CDR1 SEHNR, CDR2 FQNEAQ (reference sequence). The CDR3 is 15 amino acids. The V and J ends lost 2 bases and 5 bases respectively, with 13 bases between them.

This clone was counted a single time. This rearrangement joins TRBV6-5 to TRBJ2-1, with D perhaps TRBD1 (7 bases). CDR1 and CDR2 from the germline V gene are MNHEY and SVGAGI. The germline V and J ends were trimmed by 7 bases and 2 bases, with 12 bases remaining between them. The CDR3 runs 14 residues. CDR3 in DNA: TGTGCCAGCAAAGGAGGGGGCGCCTACAATGAGCAGTTCTTC. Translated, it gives CASKGGGAYNEQFF.

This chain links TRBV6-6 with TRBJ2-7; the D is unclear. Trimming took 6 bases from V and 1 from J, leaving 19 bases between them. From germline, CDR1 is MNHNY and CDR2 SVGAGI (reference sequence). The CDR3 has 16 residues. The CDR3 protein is CASSPLPSVSSYEQYF. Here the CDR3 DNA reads TGTGCCAGCAGCCCCCTGCCAAGCGTTAGTTCCTACGAGCAGTACTTC.

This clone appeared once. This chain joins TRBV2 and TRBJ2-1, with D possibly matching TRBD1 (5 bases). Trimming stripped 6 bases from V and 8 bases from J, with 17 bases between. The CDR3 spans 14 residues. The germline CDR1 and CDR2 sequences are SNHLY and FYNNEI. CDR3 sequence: CASSLQVVRDEQFF. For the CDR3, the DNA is TGTGCCAGCAGCTTACAGGTTGTAAGGGATGAGCAGTTCTTC.

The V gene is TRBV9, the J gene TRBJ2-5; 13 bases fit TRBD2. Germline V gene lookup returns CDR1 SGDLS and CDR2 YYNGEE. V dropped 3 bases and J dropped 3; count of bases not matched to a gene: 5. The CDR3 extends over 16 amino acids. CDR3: CASSAEGTSGEETQYF. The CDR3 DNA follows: TGTGCCAGCAGCGCGGAAGGGACTAGCGGGGAAGAGACCCAGTACTTC.

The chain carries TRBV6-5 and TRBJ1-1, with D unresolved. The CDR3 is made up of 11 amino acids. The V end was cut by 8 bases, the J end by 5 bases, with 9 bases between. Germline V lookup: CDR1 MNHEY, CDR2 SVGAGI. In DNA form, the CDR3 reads TGTGCCAGCGGATGGACGACTGAAGCTTTCTTT. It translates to CASGWTTEAFF.

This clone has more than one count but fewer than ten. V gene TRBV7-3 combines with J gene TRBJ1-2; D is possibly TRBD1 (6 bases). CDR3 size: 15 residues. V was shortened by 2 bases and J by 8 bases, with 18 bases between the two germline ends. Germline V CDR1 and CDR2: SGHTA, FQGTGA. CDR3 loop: CASSLLFPGDRGYTF. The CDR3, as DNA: TGTGCCAGCAGCTTACTGTTTCCAGGGGATCGCGGCTACACCTTC.

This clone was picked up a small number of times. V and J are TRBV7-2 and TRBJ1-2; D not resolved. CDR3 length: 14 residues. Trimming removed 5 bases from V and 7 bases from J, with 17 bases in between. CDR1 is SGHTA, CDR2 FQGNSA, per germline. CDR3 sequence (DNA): TGTGCCAGCAGCAAAGTAAGGGCGCCGAGTGGCTACACCTTC. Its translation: CASSKVRAPSGYTF.

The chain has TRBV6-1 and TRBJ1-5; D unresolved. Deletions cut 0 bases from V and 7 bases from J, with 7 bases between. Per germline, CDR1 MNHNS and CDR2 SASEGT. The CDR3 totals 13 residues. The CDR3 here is CASSEASGQPQHF. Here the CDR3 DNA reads TGTGCCAGCAGTGAAGCCTCGGGGCAGCCCCAGCATTTT.

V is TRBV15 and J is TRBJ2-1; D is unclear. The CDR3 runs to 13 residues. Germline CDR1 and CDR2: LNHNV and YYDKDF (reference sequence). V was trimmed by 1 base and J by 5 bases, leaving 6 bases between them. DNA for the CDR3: TGTGCCACCAGCAGAGCGTTAAACAATGAGCAGTTCTTC. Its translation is CATSRALNNEQFF. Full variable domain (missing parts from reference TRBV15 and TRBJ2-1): DAMVIQNPRYQVTQFGKPVTLSCSQTLNHNVMYWYQQKSSQAPKLLFHYYDKDFNNEADTPDNFQSRRPNTSFCFLDIRSPGLGDTAMYLCATSRALNNEQFFGPGTRLTVL.

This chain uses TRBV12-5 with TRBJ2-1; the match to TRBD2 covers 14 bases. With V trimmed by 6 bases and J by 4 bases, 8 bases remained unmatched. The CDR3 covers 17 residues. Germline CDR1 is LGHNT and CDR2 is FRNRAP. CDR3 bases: TGTGCTAGTGGACCCCCGGGACTAGCGGGAGTGTACAATGAGCAGTTCTTC. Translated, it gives CASGPPGLAGVYNEQFF.

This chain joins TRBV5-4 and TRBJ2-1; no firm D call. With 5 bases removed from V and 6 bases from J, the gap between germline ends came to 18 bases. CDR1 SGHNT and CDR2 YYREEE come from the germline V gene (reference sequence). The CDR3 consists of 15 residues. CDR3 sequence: CASSLVGSVSNEQFF. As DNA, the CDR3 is TGTGCCAGCAGTCTTGTTGGGTCGGTTTCCAATGAGCAGTTCTTC.

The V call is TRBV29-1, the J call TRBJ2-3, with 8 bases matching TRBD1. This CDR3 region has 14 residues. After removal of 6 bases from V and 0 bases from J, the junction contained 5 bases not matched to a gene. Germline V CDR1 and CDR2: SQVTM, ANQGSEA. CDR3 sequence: CSVIRDRSTDTQYF. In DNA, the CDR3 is TGCAGCGTCATCCGGGACAGGAGCACAGATACGCAGTATTTT.

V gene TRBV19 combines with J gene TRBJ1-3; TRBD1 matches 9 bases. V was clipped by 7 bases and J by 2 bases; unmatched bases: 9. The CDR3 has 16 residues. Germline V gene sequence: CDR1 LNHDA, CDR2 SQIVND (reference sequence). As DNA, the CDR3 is TGTGCCAGTATCCGACGGGGACAGGGAGCTGGAAACACCATATATTTT. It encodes CASIRRGQGAGNTIYF.

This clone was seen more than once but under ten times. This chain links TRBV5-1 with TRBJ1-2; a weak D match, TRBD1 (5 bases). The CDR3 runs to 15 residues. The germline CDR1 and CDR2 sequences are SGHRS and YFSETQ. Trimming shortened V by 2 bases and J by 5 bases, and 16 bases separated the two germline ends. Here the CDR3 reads CASSFDSSSSYGYTF. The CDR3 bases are TGCGCCAGCAGCTTCGACAGTTCCTCCTCTTATGGCTACACCTTC.

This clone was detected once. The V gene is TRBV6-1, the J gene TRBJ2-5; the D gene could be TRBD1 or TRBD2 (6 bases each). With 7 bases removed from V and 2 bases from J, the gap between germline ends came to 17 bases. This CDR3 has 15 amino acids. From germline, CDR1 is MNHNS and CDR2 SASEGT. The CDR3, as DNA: TGTGCCAGCACTTTATGGGGGGCCGGACAAGAGACCCAGTACTTC. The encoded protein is CASTLWGAGQETQYF.

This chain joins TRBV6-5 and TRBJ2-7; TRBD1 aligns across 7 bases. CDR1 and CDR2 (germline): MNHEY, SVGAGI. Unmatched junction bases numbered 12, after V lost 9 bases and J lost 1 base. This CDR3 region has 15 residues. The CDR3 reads CASHRGQASSYEQYF. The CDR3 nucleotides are TGTGCCAGTCACCGCGGACAGGCCTCTTCCTACGAGCAGTACTTC.

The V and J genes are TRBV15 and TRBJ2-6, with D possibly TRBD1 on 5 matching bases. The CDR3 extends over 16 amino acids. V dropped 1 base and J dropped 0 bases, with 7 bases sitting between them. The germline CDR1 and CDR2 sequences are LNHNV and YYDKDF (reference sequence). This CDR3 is CATSRARVSGANVLTF. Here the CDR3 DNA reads TGTGCCACCAGCAGAGCCAGGGTCTCTGGGGCCAACGTCCTGACTTTC.

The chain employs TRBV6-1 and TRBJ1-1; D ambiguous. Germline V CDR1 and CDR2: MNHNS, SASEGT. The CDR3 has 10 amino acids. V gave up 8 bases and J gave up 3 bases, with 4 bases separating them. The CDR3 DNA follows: TGTGCCAGCCTATACACTGAAGCTTTCTTT. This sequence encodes CASLYTEAFF.

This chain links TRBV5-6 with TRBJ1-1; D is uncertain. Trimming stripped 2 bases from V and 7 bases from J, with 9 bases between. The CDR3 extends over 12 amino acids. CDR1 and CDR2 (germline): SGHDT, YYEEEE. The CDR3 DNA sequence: TGTGCCAGCAGCTTCAGTCCCAGTGAAGCTTTCTTT. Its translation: CASSFSPSEAFF.

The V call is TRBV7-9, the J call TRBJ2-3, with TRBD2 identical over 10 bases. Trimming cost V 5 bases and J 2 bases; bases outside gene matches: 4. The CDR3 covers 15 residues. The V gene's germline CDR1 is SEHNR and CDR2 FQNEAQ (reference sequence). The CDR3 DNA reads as TGTGCCAGCAGCACAGCGGGAGGGTACACAGATACGCAGTATTTT. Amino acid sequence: CASSTAGGYTDTQYF.

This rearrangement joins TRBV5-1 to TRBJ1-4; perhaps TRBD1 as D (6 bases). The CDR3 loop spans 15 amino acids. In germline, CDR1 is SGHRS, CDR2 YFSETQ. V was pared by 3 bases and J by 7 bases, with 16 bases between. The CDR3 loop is CASSSIQGASEKLFF. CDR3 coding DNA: TGCGCCAGCAGCTCCATACAGGGAGCGAGTGAAAAACTGTTTTTT.

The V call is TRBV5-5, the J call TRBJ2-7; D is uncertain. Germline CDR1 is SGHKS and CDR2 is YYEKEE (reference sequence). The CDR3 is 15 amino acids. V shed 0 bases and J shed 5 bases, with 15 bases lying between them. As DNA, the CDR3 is TGTGCCAGCAGCTTGGTGGCAGATCAAACAGACGAGCAGTACTTC. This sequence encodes CASSLVADQTDEQYF.

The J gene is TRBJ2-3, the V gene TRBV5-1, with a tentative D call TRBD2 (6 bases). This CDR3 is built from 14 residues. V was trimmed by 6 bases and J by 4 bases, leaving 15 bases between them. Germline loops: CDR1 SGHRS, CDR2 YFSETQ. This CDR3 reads CASNHGSRADTQYF. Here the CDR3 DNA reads TGCGCCAGCAACCACGGGAGTCGCGCAGATACGCAGTATTTT.

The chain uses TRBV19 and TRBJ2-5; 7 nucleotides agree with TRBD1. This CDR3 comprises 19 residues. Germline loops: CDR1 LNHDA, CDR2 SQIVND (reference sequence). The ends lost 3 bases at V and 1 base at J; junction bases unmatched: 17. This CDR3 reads CASSILRTGPLYLQETQYF. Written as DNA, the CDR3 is TGTGCCAGTAGTATCCTTAGGACAGGCCCCCTCTATCTCCAAGAGACCCAGTACTTC.

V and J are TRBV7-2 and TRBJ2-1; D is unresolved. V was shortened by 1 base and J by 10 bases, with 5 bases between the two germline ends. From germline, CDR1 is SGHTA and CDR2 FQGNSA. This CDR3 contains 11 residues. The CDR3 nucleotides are TGTGCCAGCAGCTTAGAAGCCGAGCAGTTCTTC. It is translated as CASSLEAEQFF.

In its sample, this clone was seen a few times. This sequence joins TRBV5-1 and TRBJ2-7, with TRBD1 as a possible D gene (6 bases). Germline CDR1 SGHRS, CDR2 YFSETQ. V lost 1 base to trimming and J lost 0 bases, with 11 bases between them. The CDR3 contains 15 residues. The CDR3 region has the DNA TGCGCCAGCAGCTTGACAGGGACAAGCTCCTACGAGCAGTACTTC. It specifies CASSLTGTSSYEQYF.